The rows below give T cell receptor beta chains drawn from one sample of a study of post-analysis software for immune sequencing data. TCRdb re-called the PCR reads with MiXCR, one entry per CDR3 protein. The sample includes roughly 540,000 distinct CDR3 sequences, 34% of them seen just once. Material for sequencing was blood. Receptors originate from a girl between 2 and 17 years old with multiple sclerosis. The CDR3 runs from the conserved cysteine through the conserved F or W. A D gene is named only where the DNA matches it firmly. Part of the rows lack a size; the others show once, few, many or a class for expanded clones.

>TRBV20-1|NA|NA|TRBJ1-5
TGCAGTGCTAGAGATATAAAAGGGCTCCGGGACAGCAATCAGCCCCAGCATTTT
CSARDIKGLRDSNQPQHF
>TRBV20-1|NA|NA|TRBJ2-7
TGCAGTGCTAGTTGGCAGGGTCAGGGTACGTTAGCCTACGAGCAGTACTTC
CSASWQGQGTLAYEQYF
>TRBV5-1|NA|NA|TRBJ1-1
TGCGCCAGCAGCGCACCCGAGGGGCAGGATGAAGCTTTCTTT
CASSAPEGQDEAFF
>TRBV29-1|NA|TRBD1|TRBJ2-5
TGCAGCGTTGTTATGACAGGGGGTTGGGAGACCCAGTACTTC
CSVVMTGGWETQYF
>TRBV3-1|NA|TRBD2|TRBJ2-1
TGTGCCAGCGGGAGCGGGGAAATGAATGAGCAGTTCTTC
CASGSGEMNEQFF
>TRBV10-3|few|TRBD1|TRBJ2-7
TGTGCCATCACTGCCGGGACAGGGTCGGACGAGCAGTACTTC
CAITAGTGSDEQYF
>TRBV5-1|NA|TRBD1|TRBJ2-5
TGCGCCAGCAGCTTGGTGACAGGGGGGGGAGAGACCCAGTACTTC
CASSLVTGGGETQYF
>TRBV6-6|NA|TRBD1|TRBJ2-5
TGTGCCAGCAGTTACTTACAGGGGAGCCAAGAGACCCAGTACTTC
CASSYLQGSQETQYF
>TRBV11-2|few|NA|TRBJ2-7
TGTGCCAGCAGCCAGGAAATGACTAGTATCTACGAGCAGTACTTC
CASSQEMTSIYEQYF
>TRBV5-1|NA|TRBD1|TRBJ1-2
TGCGCCAGCAGCTTATGGGACAGCCGGGGAAGCTACACCTTC
CASSLWDSRGSYTF
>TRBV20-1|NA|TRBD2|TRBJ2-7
TGCAGTGCTAGAATCCCACTAGCGGGGAACTACGAGCAGTACTTC
CSARIPLAGNYEQYF
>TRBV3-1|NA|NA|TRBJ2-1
TGTGCCAGCAGCCAAGAAGGTCGTGGGTCCTACAATGAGCAGTTCTTC
CASSQEGRGSYNEQFF
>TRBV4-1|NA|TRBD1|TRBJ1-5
TGCGCCAGCAGCCAAGTAGGGACAGGGTCCCCTCCGCCCCAGCATTTT
CASSQVGTGSPPPQHF
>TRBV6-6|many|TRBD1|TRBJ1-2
TGTGCCAGCAGTTACTCAAGGGACAGCGTCTATGGCTACACCTTC
CASSYSRDSVYGYTF
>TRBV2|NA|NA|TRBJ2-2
TGTGCCAGCAACAGGAACCGGGGCACGAACGCCGGGGAGCTGTTTTTT
CASNRNRGTNAGELFF
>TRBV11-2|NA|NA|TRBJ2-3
TGTGCCAGCAGCTTACAGGGCGGGGGCACAGATACGCAGTATTTT
CASSLQGGGTDTQYF
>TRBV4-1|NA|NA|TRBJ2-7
TGCGCCAGCAGCCACGGGATTACATCCTACGAGCAGTACTTC
CASSHGITSYEQYF
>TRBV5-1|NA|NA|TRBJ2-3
TGCGCCAGCACCTACAGGGAAGATACGCAGTATTTT
CASTYREDTQYF
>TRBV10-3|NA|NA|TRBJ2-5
TGTGCCATCAGTGGCCAGACGGAGACCCAGTACTTC
CAISGQTETQYF
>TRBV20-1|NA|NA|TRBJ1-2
TGCAGTGCTAGAGATACCCGGCAGGGAGGTGGCTACACCTTC
CSARDTRQGGGYTF
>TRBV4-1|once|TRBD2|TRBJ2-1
TGCGCCAACAGCCAAGATGGTCTAGCGGGTTACAATGAGCAGTTCTTC
CANSQDGLAGYNEQFF
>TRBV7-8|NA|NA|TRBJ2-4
TGTGCCAGTGATAGGGGCCAAAACGGGCAAAACATTCAGTACTTC
CASDRGQNGQNIQYF
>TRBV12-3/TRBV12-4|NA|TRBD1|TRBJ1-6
TGTGCCAGCAGTTCCGACAGGGGTTTCTATTCACCCCTCCACTTT
CASSSDRGFYSPLHF
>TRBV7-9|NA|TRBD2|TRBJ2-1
TGTGCCAGCAGCCCCGGGACTAGCGACTACGATGAGCAGTTCTTC
CASSPGTSDYDEQFF
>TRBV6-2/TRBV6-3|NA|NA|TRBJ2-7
TGTGCCAGCAGTTACTGGGGGACCTACGAGCAGTACTTC
CASSYWGTYEQYF
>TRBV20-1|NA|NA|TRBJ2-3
TGCAGCTCGGAGTTTGGGACGTTCGGGTTGTATTTT
CSSEFGTFGLYF
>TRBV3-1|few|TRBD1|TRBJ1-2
TGTGCCAGCAGCCCTTCCGCACTGACAGGGAATGGCTACACCTTC
CASSPSALTGNGYTF
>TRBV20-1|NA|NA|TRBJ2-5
TGCAGTGCTAGAGGCGGGAAGGAGACCCAGTACTTC
CSARGGKETQYF
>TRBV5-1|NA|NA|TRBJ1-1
TGCGCCAGCAGCTCAGGCCGGGACAACTTGAACACTGAAGCTTTCTTT
CASSSGRDNLNTEAFF
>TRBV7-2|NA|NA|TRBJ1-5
TGTGCCAGCAGCCCCCTGGGTTATAGCAATCAGCCCCAGCATTTT
CASSPLGYSNQPQHF
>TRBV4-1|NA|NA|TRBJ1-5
TGCGCCAGCAGCCAAGGCGACAGACCCAATCAGCCCCAGCATTTT
CASSQGDRPNQPQHF
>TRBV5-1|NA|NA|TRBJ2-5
TGCGCCAGCAGCTTGTCACTTCTGGAGACCCGGTACTTC
CASSLSLLETRYF
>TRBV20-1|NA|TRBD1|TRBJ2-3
TGCAGTGCCCCGGACAGGGGGGTTGGCACAGATACGCAGTATTTT
CSAPDRGVGTDTQYF
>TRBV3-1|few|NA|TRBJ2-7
TGTGCCAGCAGCCGGGGGGTTCGGGAGCAGTACTTC
CASSRGVREQYF
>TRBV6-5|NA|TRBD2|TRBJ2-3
TGTGCCAGCAGTCCCCAGCGGGGGGGCCAGGATACGCAGTATTTT
CASSPQRGGQDTQYF
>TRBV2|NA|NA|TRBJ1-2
TGTGCCAGCAGTAATTTACCGTCAAACTATGGCTACACCTTC
CASSNLPSNYGYTF
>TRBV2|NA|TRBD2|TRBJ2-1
TGTGCCAGCAGTACCCCGGCAACTAGCGGGGTTATCTACAATGAGCAGTTCTTC
CASSTPATSGVIYNEQFF
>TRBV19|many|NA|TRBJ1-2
TGTGCCACTGAAGGGGTCTATGGCTACACCTTC
CATEGVYGYTF
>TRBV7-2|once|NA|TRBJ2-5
TGTGCCAGCAGCTTAGCGCTAGGGGGTGTGTGGGAGACCCAGTACTTC
CASSLALGGVWETQYF
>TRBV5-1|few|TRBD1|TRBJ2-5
TGCGCCAGCAGCTCTACTTCTCCGGGACAGCACTTAGGAGAGACCCAGTACTTC
CASSSTSPGQHLGETQYF
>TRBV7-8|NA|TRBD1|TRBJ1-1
TGTGCCAGCAGCCACCGGACAGGGGCCCCCTCCGGGAACACTGAAGCTTTCTTT
CASSHRTGAPSGNTEAFF
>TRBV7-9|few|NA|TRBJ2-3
TGTGCCAGCAGCTTGGGGACTTACACAGATACGCAGTATTTT
CASSLGTYTDTQYF
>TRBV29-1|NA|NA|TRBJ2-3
TGCAGCGTTGTTGAGGATACGCAGTATTTT
CSVVEDTQYF
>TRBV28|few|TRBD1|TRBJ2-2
TGTGCCAGCAGTTTAAAGGGACAGAGTTACACCGGGGAGCTGTTTTTT
CASSLKGQSYTGELFF
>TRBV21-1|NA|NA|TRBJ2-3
TGTGCCAGCAGCGGGAACCTCCCGCCCACAGATACGCAGTATTTT
CASSGNLPPTDTQYF
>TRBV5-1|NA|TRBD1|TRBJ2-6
TGCGCCAGCAGCACTAACAGGGGTACTGGGGCCAACGTCCTGACTTTC
CASSTNRGTGANVLTF
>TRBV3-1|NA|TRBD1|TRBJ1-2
TGTGCCAGCAGCTCGACAGGGAAGGGGAATGGCTACACCTTC
CASSSTGKGNGYTF
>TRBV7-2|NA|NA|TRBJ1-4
TGTGCCCGGAGCGGGGGACCTAATGAAAAACTGTTTTTT
CARSGGPNEKLFF
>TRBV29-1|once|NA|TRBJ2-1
TGCAGCGGGGGGGACCTCTACAATGAGCAGTTCTTC
CSGGDLYNEQFF
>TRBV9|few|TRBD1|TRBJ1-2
TGTGCCAGCAGCGTAGGGGACAGGGTAGGGGGCTACACCTTC
CASSVGDRVGGYTF
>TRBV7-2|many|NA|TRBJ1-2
TGTGCCAGCAGCATTGGCTGGGGAAATGGCTACACCTTC
CASSIGWGNGYTF
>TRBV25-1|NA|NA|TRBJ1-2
TGTGCCAGCAGCGGACAGCCCCTCATTCGTGGCTACACCTTC
CASSGQPLIRGYTF
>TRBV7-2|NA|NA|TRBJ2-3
TGTGCCAGCAGCGATCAGGGACTCCCATGGGATACGCAGTATTTT
CASSDQGLPWDTQYF
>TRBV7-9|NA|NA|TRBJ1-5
TGTGCCAGCAACTCCGACACCGGCAATCAGCCCCAGCATTTT
CASNSDTGNQPQHF
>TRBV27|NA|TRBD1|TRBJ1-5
TGTGCCAGCAGGGTACAAGGGACAGGGGGAGTTCAGCCCCAGCATTTT
CASRVQGTGGVQPQHF
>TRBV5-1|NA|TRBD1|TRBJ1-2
TGCGCCAGCAGCGCCGGGACAGGGGACTATGGCTACACCTTC
CASSAGTGDYGYTF
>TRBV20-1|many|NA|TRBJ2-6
TGCAGTCCCGCATCTGGGGCCAACGTCCTGACTTTC
CSPASGANVLTF
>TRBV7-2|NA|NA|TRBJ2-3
TGTGCCAGCAGCTTAGCGAGTGCATCAGATACGCAGTATTTT
CASSLASASDTQYF
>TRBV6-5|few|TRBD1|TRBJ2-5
TGTGCCAGCAGGGACAGGGGTCCAGAGACCCAGTACTTC
CASRDRGPETQYF